The following is a T cell receptor (beta chain) sequence with its context. The data stem from a study of blood T cell repertoires in COVID-19. Clones were read by immunoSEQ multiplex PCR, and TCRdb kept only the in-frame ones, dropping some. The sample yields roughly 430,000 clones, around 90% seen once. The V segment lost 5 bases and the J segment 0 bases; nucleotides outside the gene matches: 4. Germline values: CDR1 MDHEN, CDR2 SYDVKM. CDR3 length equals 15 residues. Source material: PBMCs or T cells enriched from blood (not recorded which). The sequence came from a middle-aged woman with acute COVID-19. The J gene is TRBJ1-5, the V gene TRBV28; 7 bases are a match to TRBD1. The CDR3 protein is CASSETGISNQPQHF. The CDR3, as DNA: TGTGCCAGCAGTGAGACAGGGATTAGCAATCAGCCCCAGCATTTT.